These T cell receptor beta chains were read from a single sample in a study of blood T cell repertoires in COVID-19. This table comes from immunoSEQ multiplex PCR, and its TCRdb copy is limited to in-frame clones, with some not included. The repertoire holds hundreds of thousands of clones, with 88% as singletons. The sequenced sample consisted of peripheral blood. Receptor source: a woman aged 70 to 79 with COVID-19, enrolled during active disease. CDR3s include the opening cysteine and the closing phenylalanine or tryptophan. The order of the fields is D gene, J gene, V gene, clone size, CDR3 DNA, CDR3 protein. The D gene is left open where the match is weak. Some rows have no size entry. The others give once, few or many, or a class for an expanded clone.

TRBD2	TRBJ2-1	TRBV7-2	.	TGTGCCAGCAGCCCCGGACTAGCGGGAGCCAATGAGCAGTTCTTC	CASSPGLAGANEQFF
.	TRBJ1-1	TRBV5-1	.	TGCGCCAGCAGCTTGGACGACAGTGCAGGCACTGAAGCTTTCTTT	CASSLDDSAGTEAFF
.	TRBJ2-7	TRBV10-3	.	TGTGCCATCAGTGAGTTCGACAGGGCGGGGGGCGAGCAGTACTTC	CAISEFDRAGGEQYF
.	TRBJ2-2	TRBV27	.	TGTGCCAGCAGTTTAGGTAGTATGATAAACACCGGGGAGCTGTTTTTT	CASSLGSMINTGELFF
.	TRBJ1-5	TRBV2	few	TGTGCCAGCAGGGATGAAGGCGGAGATCAGCCCCAGCATTTT	CASRDEGGDQPQHF
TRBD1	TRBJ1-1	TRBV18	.	TGTGCCAGCTCACCCTCAACAGGGGACACTGAAGCTTTCTTT	CASSPSTGDTEAFF
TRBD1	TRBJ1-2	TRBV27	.	TGTGCCAGCAGTTTATCGGGACAGGCGGGGGGCTACACCTTC	CASSLSGQAGGYTF
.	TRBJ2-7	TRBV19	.	TGTGCCAGTAGTATCCCCACGGGCGGAGCGGAAGAGCAGTACTTC	CASSIPTGGAEEQYF
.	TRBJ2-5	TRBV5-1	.	TGCGCCAGCTACTTGCCGGGGGAAGAGACCCAGTACTTC	CASYLPGEETQYF
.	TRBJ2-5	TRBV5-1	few	TGCGCCAGCAGCTTGACAGGGAATCAAGAGACCCAGTACTTC	CASSLTGNQETQYF
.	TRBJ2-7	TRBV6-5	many	TGTGCCAGCAGCCCCGACGGGTCCCTTTACGAGCAGTACTTC	CASSPDGSLYEQYF
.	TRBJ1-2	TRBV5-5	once	TGTGCCAGCAGCTTGGCCTCGGGTGGCTACACCTTC	CASSLASGGYTF
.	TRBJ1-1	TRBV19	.	TGTGCCAGTAGTATAAACCCAGGGGATGCTTTCTTT	CASSINPGDAFF
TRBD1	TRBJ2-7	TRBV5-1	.	TGCGCCAGCGGACCGACAGGGGGCGAGCAGTACTTC	CASGPTGGEQYF
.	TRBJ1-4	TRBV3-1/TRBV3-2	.	TGTGCCAGCAGCCAAGGGAGACAGGAAAAACTGTTTTTT	CASSQGRQEKLFF
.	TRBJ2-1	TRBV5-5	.	TGTGCCAGCAGCACAAGGACGGGGAACAATGAGCAGTTCTTC	CASSTRTGNNEQFF
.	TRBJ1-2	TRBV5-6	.	TGTGCCAGCAGCTTGGGGACTCCAAACTATGGCTACACCTTC	CASSLGTPNYGYTF
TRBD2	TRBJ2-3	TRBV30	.	TGTGCCTGGAGTGTAGCGGGGCCCTTGGATACGCAGTATTTT	CAWSVAGPLDTQYF
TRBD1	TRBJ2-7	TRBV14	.	TGTGCCAGCAGCCACCGGGACAGCGCCTACGAGCAGTACTTC	CASSHRDSAYEQYF
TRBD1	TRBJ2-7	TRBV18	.	TGTGCCAGCTCCCGGGACAGATCGCGCTACGAGCAGTACTTC	CASSRDRSRYEQYF
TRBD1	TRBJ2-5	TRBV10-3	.	TGTGCCATCAGTGACGGGCCAGGGGGCCAAGAGACCCAGTACTTC	CAISDGPGGQETQYF
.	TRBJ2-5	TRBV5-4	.	TGTGCCAGCAGCTCCCGGGGGGCCATGGGGACCCAGTACTTC	CASSSRGAMGTQYF
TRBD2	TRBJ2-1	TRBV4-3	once	TGCGCCAGCAGCCCCGGGGGGGCCGATGAGCAGTTCTTC	CASSPGGADEQFF
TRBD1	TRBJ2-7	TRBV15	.	TGTGCCACCAGCACAGGACAGGGGGCAAAAGAGCAGTACTTC	CATSTGQGAKEQYF
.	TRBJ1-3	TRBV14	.	TGTGCCAGCTATGACTCAGGGGTTGGAAACACCATATATTTT	CASYDSGVGNTIYF
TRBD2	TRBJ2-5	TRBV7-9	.	TGTGCCAGCAGCCGGACTAGCGGGGTCCAAGAGACCCAGTACTTC	CASSRTSGVQETQYF
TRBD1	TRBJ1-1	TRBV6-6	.	TGTGCCAGCAGTTACGCCCGGGACAGGGGAGCCCCCTTGGCTTTCTTT	CASSYARDRGAPLAFF
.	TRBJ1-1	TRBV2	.	TGTGCCAGCAGTGTTCTCCAGGCCCCGAACACTGAAGCTTTCTTT	CASSVLQAPNTEAFF
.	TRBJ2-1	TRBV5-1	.	TGCGCCAGCAGCCCGGGAGACACGTTCAATGAGCAGTTCTTC	CASSPGDTFNEQFF
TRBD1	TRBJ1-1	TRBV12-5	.	TGTGCTAGTGGTCGAACAGGGGTTTGGAACACTGAAGCTTTCTTT	CASGRTGVWNTEAFF
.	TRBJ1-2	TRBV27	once	TGTGCCAGCAGTTTAAGGGGTTTTGGGGATGGCTACACCTTC	CASSLRGFGDGYTF
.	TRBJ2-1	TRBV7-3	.	TGTGCCAGCAGCCTATTCCCGGCTAGCAGGAATGAGCAGTTCTTC	CASSLFPASRNEQFF
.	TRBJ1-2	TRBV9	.	TGTGCCAGCAGCGTAGGGTCCCGGGAAACTAACTATGGCTACACCTTC	CASSVGSRETNYGYTF
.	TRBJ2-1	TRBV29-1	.	TGCAGCGTTGAAGACCGATCGGAGTTGGGTGAGCAGTTCTTC	CSVEDRSELGEQFF
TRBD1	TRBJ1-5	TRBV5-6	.	TGTGCCAGCAGCAGTGACAGGGGACGAAAGACGGGGCCCCAGCATTTT	CASSSDRGRKTGPQHF
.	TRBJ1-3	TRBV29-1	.	TGCAGCGTTCTGAATCAGGCCGGAAACACCATATATTTT	CSVLNQAGNTIYF
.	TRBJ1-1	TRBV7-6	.	TGTGCCAGCAGCGGAACGCCCCGACTCGGCTCGAACACTGAAGCTTTCTTT	CASSGTPRLGSNTEAFF
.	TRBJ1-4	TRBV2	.	TGTGCCAGCAGTGAAGGAGGAAAACTGTTTTTT	CASSEGGKLFF
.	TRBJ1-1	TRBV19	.	TGTGCCAGTAGTGCCTCCCAGGGCGCTGAAGCTTTCTTT	CASSASQGAEAFF
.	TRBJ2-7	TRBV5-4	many	TGTGCCAGCAGCTTGGAGCGGTACGAGCAGTACTTC	CASSLERYEQYF
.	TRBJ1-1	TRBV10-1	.	TGCGCCAGCCGCGCCTCGAGTAAGAACACTGAAGCTTTCTTT	CASRASSKNTEAFF
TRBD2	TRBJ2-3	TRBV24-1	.	TGTGCCACCAGTGACGCCGGGACTACACGGTCAGATACGCAGTATTTT	CATSDAGTTRSDTQYF
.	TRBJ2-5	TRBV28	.	TGTGCCAGCAGAAAAGGAGGGAAAGAGACCCAGTACTTC	CASRKGGKETQYF
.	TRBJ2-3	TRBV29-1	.	TGCAGCGATACTTCCGGTACGCAGTATTTT	CSDTSGTQYF
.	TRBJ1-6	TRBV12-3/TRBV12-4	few	TGTGCCAGCAGCCGGACATTACGCTCACCCCTCCACTTT	CASSRTLRSPLHF
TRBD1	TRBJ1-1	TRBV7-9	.	TGTGCCAGCAGTTCCGGGACAGGGATTATTTGGGGAACCGACTTAGGAGCTTTCTTT	CASSSGTGIIWGTDLGAFF
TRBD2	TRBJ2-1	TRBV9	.	TGTGCCAGCAGCCCCCCCGGGGTACTAGCGGGGGGCTTGAGCTCCTACAATGAGCAGTTCTTC	CASSPPGVLAGGLSSYNEQFF
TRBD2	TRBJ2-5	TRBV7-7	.	TGTGCCAGCAGCTCCCAAAGCGGGGGGCAAGAGACCCAGTACTTC	CASSSQSGGQETQYF
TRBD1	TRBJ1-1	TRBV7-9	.	TGTGCCAGCAGCGTCCGGACAGGCATGAACACTGAAGCTTTCTTT	CASSVRTGMNTEAFF
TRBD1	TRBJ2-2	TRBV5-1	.	TGCGCCAGCAGCCAGGGACAGGTCACCGGGGAGCTGTTTTTT	CASSQGQVTGELFF
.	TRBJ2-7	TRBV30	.	TGTGCCTGGAGTGTAACGGGGTACGAGCAGTACTTC	CAWSVTGYEQYF
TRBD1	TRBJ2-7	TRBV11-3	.	TGTGCCAGCAGCTTGGGGAAGGGGACAGGGGACTACGAGCAGTACTTC	CASSLGKGTGDYEQYF
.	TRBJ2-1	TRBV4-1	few	TGCGCCAGCAGCCAAGATCTCAACGGGGGATGGGGTGAGCAGTTCTTC	CASSQDLNGGWGEQFF